This T cell receptor beta chain was profiled in a study of low-dose radiotherapy and immunotherapy resistance in tumors. Time point noted: after trial treatment. Indicated treatment: LDRT plus nivolumab, ipilimumab, low-dose cyclophosphamide and aspirin (RACIN trial). This clonotype was counted at least ten times. Gene-specific TRAV and TRBV primers were used for first-strand cDNA, covering alpha and beta chains. The authors ran about 18 PCR cycles to amplify TCRs with a constant-region primer and V-primer adapter. TCRdb re-derived calls from the reads in MiXCR, one entry per CDR3 protein. Of about 30,000 distinct CDR3 sequences listed, about 53% are singletons. Per the germline V gene, CDR1 is MDHEN and CDR2 is SYDVKM. Deletions cut 4 bases from V and 5 bases from J, with 14 bases between. CDR3 length: 15 amino acids.

This specimen was PBMCs, taken after low-dose radiotherapy plus immunotherapy. The chain couples TRBV28 to TRBJ2-2; D may be TRBD1 or TRBD2 (6 bases each). The TCR was taken from a male donor with gallbladder cancer. For the CDR3, the DNA is TGTGCCAGCAGTTCATACAGGGAGGAAACCGGGGAGCTGTTTTTT. It encodes CASSSYREETGELFF.